Below, 15 T cell receptor beta chains from the same sample are listed, as sequenced in a study of PD-1 blockade in classical Hodgkin lymphoma. Each patient experienced a relapse that followed autologous stem cell transplantation, and brentuximab vedotin exposure varied. Clones were sequenced by immunoSEQ multiplex PCR, and TCRdb holds only the in-frame ones, with some missing. Of around 39,000 clones in the sample, 76% are singletons; the top ten hold roughly 16%. This material consisted of peripheral blood mononuclear cells (PBMCs), taken before the second cycle of nivolumab. Receptor source: a human donor with classical Hodgkin lymphoma.

V gene TRBV9 combines with J gene TRBJ1-2, with 7 bases matching TRBD1. The CDR3 spans 15 residues. Germline V gene data show CDR1 as SGDLS and CDR2 as YYNGEE. V trimming: 3 bases; J trimming: 4 bases; junction bases outside the gene matches: 9. The CDR3 DNA sequence: TGTGCCAGCAGCGCCCCAGGGGGAGGAGGCTATGGCTACACCTTC. Protein sequence: CASSAPGGGGYGYTF.

V and J are TRBV10-3 and TRBJ1-1, with D maybe TRBD1 (6 bases). This CDR3 spans 14 amino acids. CDR1 ENHRY and CDR2 SYGVKD come from the germline V gene. Trimming removed 10 bases at V and 4 bases at J, with 19 bases between. CDR3 sequence (DNA): TGTGCCACCCTGGTAGCACAGGGTGGCACTGAAGCTTTCTTT. Residues: CATLVAQGGTEAFF.

The J gene is TRBJ1-2, the V gene TRBV5-6, with TRBD1 matching 8 bases. The CDR3 runs 13 residues. CDR1 is SGHDT and CDR2 is YYEEEE in the germline V gene. V lost 0 bases to trimming and J lost 8 bases; unmatched junction nucleotides: 3. This CDR3 is CASSLAQGEGYTF. In DNA form, the CDR3 reads TGTGCCAGCAGCTTGGCACAGGGGGAAGGCTACACCTTC.

The CDR3 sequence: CASSLWVPDTQYF. In nucleotides, the CDR3 is TGTGCCAGCAGCTTATGGGTGCCAGATACGCAGTATTTT. The chain is built from TRBV7-9 and TRBJ2-3; no reliable D call. Germline V gene sequence: CDR1 SEHNR, CDR2 FQNEAQ (reference sequence). This CDR3 comprises 13 residues. V lost 2 bases and J 4 bases, leaving 7 bases between the germline ends.

This clone was observed a few times. The rearrangement links TRBV18 to TRBJ1-2; D unclear. Germline CDR1 is KGHSH and CDR2 is LQKENI. Between the trimmed V and J ends, which lost 2 bases and 6 bases, there was a span of 7 bases. The CDR3 covers 12 residues. The CDR3 loop reads CASSPGEDGYTF. CDR3 nucleotide sequence: TGTGCCAGCTCACCAGGGGAGGATGGCTACACCTTC.

V gene TRBV5-4 combines with J gene TRBJ2-3; the D gene is possibly TRBD1 (5 bases). V gave up 3 bases and J gave up 7 bases, with 9 bases separating them. Germline V gives CDR1 SGHNT, CDR2 YYREEE (reference sequence). CDR3 size: 12 residues. The CDR3 sequence: CASSSRDYTQYF. For the CDR3, the DNA is TGTGCCAGCAGCTCCAGGGATTATACGCAGTATTTT.

V and J are TRBV2 and TRBJ1-6; D unresolved. CDR1 and CDR2 (germline): SNHLY, FYNNEI. The ends were cut back, 2 bases at V and 0 bases at J, with 11 bases in the middle. The CDR3 is 17 residues long. This CDR3 is CASSEIASSSYNSPLHF. CDR3 coding DNA: TGTGCCAGCAGTGAAATTGCGTCGAGCTCCTATAATTCACCCCTCCACTTT.

This clone has a single count. The genes are TRBV6-5 and TRBJ2-2; 7 nucleotides match TRBD1. The V gene end was trimmed by 6 bases and the J gene end by 0 bases; junction bases not matched to a gene: 4. Germline V gives CDR1 MNHEY, CDR2 SVGAGI. This CDR3 is built from 15 residues. DNA of the CDR3: TGTGCCAGCAGATGGGACAGCACGAACACCGGGGAGCTGTTTTTT. It translates to CASRWDSTNTGELFF.

V and J are TRBV4-2 and TRBJ2-5; D is unresolved. The better agreement between TRBJ2-7 and the DNA end casts doubt on the J call. CDR1 is LGHNA, CDR2 YNFKEQ, per germline. This CDR3 contains 13 residues. This chain's CDR3 is CASSPFDNYEQYF. The CDR3 DNA is TGTGCCAGCAGCCCGTTCGACAACTACGAGCAGTACTTC.

The V and J genes are TRBV11-2 and TRBJ2-5; the D gene is possibly TRBD1 (6 bases). In germline, CDR1 is SGHAT, CDR2 FQNNGV. V dropped 2 bases and J dropped 4 bases, with 8 bases sitting between them. The CDR3 length is 13 residues. Here the CDR3 reads CASSLQGRETQYF. The CDR3 nucleotides read TGTGCCAGCAGCTTACAGGGGAGAGAGACCCAGTACTTC.

The V and J genes are TRBV12-1 and TRBJ1-3; TRBD1, the table's D call, was not compared with the DNA. TRBV12-1 is a pseudogene. This CDR3 contains 18 residues. The CDR3: CASSLGLQGVHSGNTIYF. In DNA, the CDR3 is TGTGCCAGCAGCTTGGGACTCCAGGGGGTCCACTCTGGAAACACCATATATTTT.

This chain joins TRBV4-3 and TRBJ2-1; maybe TRBD2 (5 bases). Trimming left V 0 bases short and J 1 base short, with 7 bases between. Germline V gene data show CDR1 as LGHNA and CDR2 as YSLEER. CDR3 length: 15 amino acids. CDR3 in amino acids: CASSQDSGSYNEQFF. In nucleotides, the CDR3 is TGCGCCAGCAGCCAAGATTCGGGATCCTACAATGAGCAGTTCTTC.

This chain connects TRBV10-3 to TRBJ1-2; TRBD1 agrees at 10 bases. With 2 bases clipped from V and 8 bases from J, the junction kept 2 bases outside the gene matches. CDR1 and CDR2 (germline): ENHRY, SYGVKD. There are 13 residues in the CDR3. The CDR3 bases are TGTGCCATCAGTGAGGACAGGGGGCGAGGCTACACCTTC. Amino acids: CAISEDRGRGYTF.

The chain carries TRBV13 and TRBJ2-5, with 8 nucleotides matching TRBD1. Germline V lookup: CDR1 PRHDT, CDR2 FYEKMQ (reference sequence). V dropped 5 bases and J dropped 7; count of bases not matched to a gene: 9. The CDR3 is 14 amino acids. In nucleotides, the CDR3 is TGTGCCAGCAGCGCCCGGACAGGGCGCCGGACCCAGTACTTC. It is translated as CASSARTGRRTQYF. Full variable domain (missing parts from reference TRBV13 and TRBJ2-5): AAGVIQSPRHLIKEKRETATLKCYPIPRHDTVYWYQQGPGQDPQFLISFYEKMQSDKGSIPDRFSAQQFSDYHSELNMSSLELGDSALYFCASSARTGRRTQYFGPGTRLLVL.

This clone was counted only a few times. V and J are TRBV5-1 and TRBJ2-7; 11 bases are a match to TRBD1. The CDR3 totals 14 residues. V was pared by 4 bases and J by 2 bases, with 2 bases of the junction left unmatched. Germline loops: CDR1 SGHRS, CDR2 YFSETQ. The CDR3 DNA reads TGCGCCAGCAGCCAGGACAGGGGGCCCTACGAGCAGTACTTC. It codes for CASSQDRGPYEQYF.